These 20 T cell receptor beta chains were all obtained from the same sample, sequenced in a study of CD4+ T cells in melanoma. Here immunoSEQ multiplex PCR was the method, and the copy in TCRdb shows in-frame clones only, minus some. The sample carries around 19,000 clones, roughly 80% recorded once. The specimen sequenced was cells from a culture (not recorded whether cultured in vitro). The receptor source for this set is a human donor with melanoma.

The V call is TRBV30, the J call TRBJ1-2; D remains ambiguous. The CDR3 is 18 residues long. The germline gives CDR1 GTSNPN, CDR2 SVGIG (reference sequence). Trimming left V 8 bases short and J 1 base short, with 29 bases between. CDR3 loop: CAGGPEGRQNTFNYGYTF. The DNA for the CDR3 is TGTGCCGGAGGTCCGGAGGGTCGGCAGAACACCTTTAACTATGGCTACACCTTC.

This chain connects TRBV6-1 to TRBJ1-4; perhaps TRBD1 as D (5 bases). The CDR3 sequence is 13 residues long. The V gene's germline CDR1 is MNHNS and CDR2 SASEGT. V dropped 2 bases and J dropped 13 bases, with 14 bases sitting between them. The DNA for the CDR3 is TGTGCCAGCAGTGAATTTGAGGGGATCTCACTGTTTTTT. This gives the protein CASSEFEGISLFF.

The chain has TRBV5-1 and TRBJ2-1; 10 bases are shared with TRBD2. The V gene's germline CDR1 is SGHRS and CDR2 YFSETQ. The trim removed 7 bases at V and 3 bases at J, leaving 7 bases unmatched. The CDR3 extends over 15 amino acids. The DNA for the CDR3 is TGCGCCAGCGGCGCCCGGACTAGCGGCTACAATGAGCAGTTCTTC. Amino acids: CASGARTSGYNEQFF.

In this sample, this clone turned up once. The CDR3 protein is CASSSHNPDRGNGYTF. DNA of the CDR3: TGTGCCAGCAGTTCCCATAATCCAGACAGGGGAAATGGCTACACCTTC. The chain recombines TRBV27 with TRBJ1-2; 8 bases fit TRBD1. V lost 4 bases and J lost 6; bases outside the gene matches: 13. This CDR3 has 16 residues. CDR1 MNHEY and CDR2 SMNVEV come from the germline V gene (reference sequence).

The chain employs TRBV19 and TRBJ2-7; TRBD2 is a possible D gene (5 bases). The CDR3 loop spans 14 amino acids. Trimming cost V 2 bases and J 7 bases, with 15 bases left between them. The germline V gene has CDR1 LNHDA and CDR2 SQIVND (reference sequence). This CDR3 reads CASSITGISGEQYF. The CDR3 DNA follows: TGTGCCAGTAGTATAACGGGAATCTCGGGAGAGCAGTACTTC.

The gene calls are TRBV5-1 and TRBJ2-1; D not certain. The V end was cut by 1 base, the J end by 7 bases, with 6 bases between. This CDR3 region has 12 residues. Germline V gene data show CDR1 as SGHRS and CDR2 as YFSETQ. CDR3 sequence (DNA): TGCGCCAGCAGCTTGTTTGTGAATGAGCAGTTCTTC. Its translation is CASSLFVNEQFF.

The chain is built from TRBV19 and TRBJ2-5; 7 bases match TRBD1. This CDR3 has 13 residues. Germline CDR1 and CDR2: LNHDA and SQIVND (reference sequence). V was clipped by 7 bases and J by 3 bases; unmatched bases: 5. The CDR3 sequence: CASKDRSKETQYF. The CDR3 DNA is TGTGCCAGTAAGGACAGGTCCAAAGAGACCCAGTACTTC.

The V call is TRBV19, the J call TRBJ1-1, with D maybe TRBD1 (6 bases). Germline V gives CDR1 LNHDA, CDR2 SQIVND (reference sequence). The V end was cut by 7 bases, the J end by 10 bases, with 13 bases between. The CDR3 spans 11 residues. CDR3 in DNA: TGTGCCAGTATTAGGGGGGCGGCAGCTTTCTTT. The encoded protein is CASIRGAAAFF.

This clone has a single count. The chain employs TRBV30 and TRBJ1-3; D ambiguous. The CDR3 totals 13 residues. CDR1 is GTSNPN and CDR2 is SVGIG in the germline V gene (reference sequence). V was cut by 4 bases and J by 3 bases, with 10 bases left in between. CDR3 protein: CAWTRAGGNTIYF. CDR3 coding DNA: TGTGCCTGGACCCGGGCCGGTGGAAACACCATATATTTT.

The V call is TRBV5-1, the J call TRBJ1-4; D not resolved. In germline, CDR1 is SGHRS, CDR2 YFSETQ. The CDR3 consists of 14 residues. V was cut by 1 base and J by 8 bases, with 12 bases left in between. The CDR3 region has the DNA TGCGCCAGCAGCTTGTTATCCCGGCGGGAAAAACTGTTTTTT. It translates to CASSLLSRREKLFF.

The chain links TRBV30 to TRBJ2-3; D is possibly TRBD1 (6 bases). With 0 bases removed from V and 4 bases from J, the gap between germline ends came to 17 bases. Germline-derived CDR1 and CDR2 are GTSNPN and SVGIG (reference sequence). The length of the CDR3 is 16 residues. The CDR3 nucleotides read TGTGCCTGGAGTGTAGGGAACAGGGTAAGTGCAGATACGCAGTATTTT. Translation gives CAWSVGNRVSADTQYF.

CDR3 nucleotide sequence: TGTGCCAGCAGTTACTCGAAAGAGGGGGCCACCTATACATACACCTTC. Protein: CASSYSKEGATYTYTF. The chain recombines TRBV6-5 with TRBJ1-2, with 7 nucleotides matching TRBD1. The CDR3 runs to 16 residues. V gave up 0 bases and J gave up 11 bases; unmatched junction bases: 15. Germline CDR1 and CDR2: MNHEY and SVGAGI.

The genes are TRBV6-1 and TRBJ1-2; D is undetermined. The CDR3 is 13 amino acids. V was shortened by 3 bases and J by 0 bases, with 5 bases between the two germline ends. Germline CDR1 is MNHNS and CDR2 is SASEGT. The CDR3 sequence is CASSDRPNYGYTF. Written as DNA, the CDR3 is TGTGCCAGCAGTGATAGACCTAACTATGGCTACACCTTC.

V and J are TRBV7-3 and TRBJ2-1; perhaps TRBD1 as D (7 bases). The CDR3 length is 13 residues. CDR1 SGHTA and CDR2 FQGTGA come from the germline V gene. The V and J ends lost 4 bases and 10 bases respectively, with 14 bases between them. CDR3 sequence: CASSSGGPGEQFF. CDR3 bases: TGTGCCAGCAGCTCAGGGGGGCCAGGCGAGCAGTTCTTC.

The V gene is TRBV11-2, the J gene TRBJ2-1; the D call may be TRBD1 or TRBD2 (6 bases each). CDR1 is SGHAT, CDR2 FQNNGV, per germline. V was cut by 3 bases and J by 3 bases, with 15 bases left in between. CDR3 length: 16 amino acids. The CDR3 DNA sequence: TGTGCCAGCAGCTTCCAAGGGGGGATCTACTACAATGAGCAGTTCTTC. This codes for CASSFQGGIYYNEQFF.

V usage is TRBV7-9 and J usage is TRBJ1-2; D uncertain. Germline CDR1 reads SEHNR; CDR2 reads FQNEAQ (reference sequence). Trimming removed 1 base at V and 7 bases at J, with 16 bases between. CDR3 length equals 15 residues. In DNA form, the CDR3 reads TGTGCCAGCAGCTTAGGCGGAGGAGGGCAAGGTGGCTACACCTTC. Protein: CASSLGGGGQGGYTF.

This chain joins TRBV19 and TRBJ1-4; D is unclear. Germline V gives CDR1 LNHDA, CDR2 SQIVND (reference sequence). This CDR3 contains 15 residues. Trimming took off 5 bases at V and 7 bases at J, with 17 bases between the two ends. This CDR3 is CASSGPGWYSEKLFF. CDR3 DNA sequence: TGTGCCAGTAGTGGCCCGGGCTGGTATAGTGAAAAACTGTTTTTT.

The CDR3 DNA is TGTGCCAGCTCACCCCCAGCCGGGGTGAGGGACGAAAAACTGTTTTTT. This translates into CASSPPAGVRDEKLFF. The J gene is TRBJ1-4, the V gene TRBV18; D is perhaps TRBD1 (5 bases). Germline loops: CDR1 KGHSH, CDR2 LQKENI. Trimming pared 3 bases from V and 8 bases from J, leaving 19 bases between. The CDR3 consists of 16 residues.

The V and J genes are TRBV5-1 and TRBJ2-3; D is undetermined. This CDR3 comprises 15 residues. Trimming took 2 bases from V and 2 from J, leaving 12 bases between them. Germline-derived CDR1 and CDR2 are SGHRS and YFSETQ. The DNA for the CDR3 is TGCGCCAGCAGCTTTAATAGGGCCCTCACAGATACGCAGTATTTT. Translation gives CASSFNRALTDTQYF.

In its sample, this clone was seen a few times. V gene TRBV6-1 combines with J gene TRBJ2-7, with D maybe TRBD1 (5 bases). Trimming took 4 bases from V and 6 from J, leaving 16 bases between them. CDR1 is MNHNS, CDR2 SASEGT, per germline. The CDR3 runs 14 residues. This chain's CDR3 is CASSGLSGQGEQYF. The CDR3 nucleotides are TGTGCCAGCAGTGGATTGTCCGGTCAGGGCGAGCAGTACTTC.